This TCR beta chain was found in a study of T cells in localized non-small cell lung cancer. Produced via immunoSEQ multiplex PCR; TCRdb's table is partial and in-frame only. The table includes tens of thousands of clones, around four fifths detected once. CDR1 is MDHEN and CDR2 is SYDVKM in the germline V gene. V was clipped by 7 bases and J by 6 bases, with 20 bases between them. The CDR3 contains 15 residues. The rearrangement links TRBV28 to TRBJ2-3; D is unclear. This clonotype was sampled from a female donor over 55 with stage I lung adenocarcinoma. The source was peripheral blood, collected before any cancer treatment. The DNA of the CDR3 is TGTGCCAGCATCCCCGCCCAAGCCTCCGCGGATACGCAGTATTTT. It translates to CASIPAQASADTQYF.